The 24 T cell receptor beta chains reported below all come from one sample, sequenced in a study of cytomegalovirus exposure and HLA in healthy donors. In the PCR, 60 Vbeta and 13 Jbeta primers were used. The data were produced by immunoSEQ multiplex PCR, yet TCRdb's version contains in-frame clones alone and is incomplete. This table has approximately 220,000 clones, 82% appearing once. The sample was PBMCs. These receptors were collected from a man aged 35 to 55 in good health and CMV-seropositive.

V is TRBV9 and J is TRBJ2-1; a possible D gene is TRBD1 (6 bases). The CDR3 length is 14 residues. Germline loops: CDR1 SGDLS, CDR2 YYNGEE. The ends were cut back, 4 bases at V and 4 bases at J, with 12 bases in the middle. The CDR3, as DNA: TGTGCCAGCAGCCAGGGGAACAGTTACAATGAGCAGTTCTTC. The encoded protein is CASSQGNSYNEQFF.

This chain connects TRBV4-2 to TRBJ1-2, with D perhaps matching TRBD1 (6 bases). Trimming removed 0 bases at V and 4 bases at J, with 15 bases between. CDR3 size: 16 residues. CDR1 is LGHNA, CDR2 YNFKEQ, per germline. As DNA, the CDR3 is TGTGCCAGCAGCCAAGATGGGACTACAGGGACCTATGGCTACACCTTC. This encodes CASSQDGTTGTYGYTF.

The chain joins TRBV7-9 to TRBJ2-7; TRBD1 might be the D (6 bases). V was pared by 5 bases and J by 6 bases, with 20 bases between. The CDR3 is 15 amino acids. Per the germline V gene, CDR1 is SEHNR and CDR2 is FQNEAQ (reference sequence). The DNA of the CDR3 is TGTGCCAGCAGCATTACCTCTCAGGGGTGGCTCGAGCAGTACTTC. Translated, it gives CASSITSQGWLEQYF. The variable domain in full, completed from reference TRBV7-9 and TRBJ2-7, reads DTGVSQNPRHKITKRGQNVTFRCDPISEHNRLYWYRQTLGQGPEFLTYFQNEAQLEKSRLLSDRFSAERPKGSFSTLEIQRTEQGDSAMYLCASSITSQGWLEQYFGPGTRLTVT.

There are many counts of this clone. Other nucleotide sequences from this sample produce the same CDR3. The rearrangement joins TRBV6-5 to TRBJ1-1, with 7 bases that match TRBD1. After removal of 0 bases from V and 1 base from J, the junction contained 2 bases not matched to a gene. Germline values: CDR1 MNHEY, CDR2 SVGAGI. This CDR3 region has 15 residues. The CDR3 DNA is TGTGCCAGCAGTTACTCGAAGGGGGCGAACACTGAAGCTTTCTTT. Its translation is CASSYSKGANTEAFF.

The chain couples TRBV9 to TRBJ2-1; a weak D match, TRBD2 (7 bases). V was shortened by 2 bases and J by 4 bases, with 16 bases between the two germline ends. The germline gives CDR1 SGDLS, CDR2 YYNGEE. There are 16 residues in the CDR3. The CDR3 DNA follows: TGTGCCAGCAGCGTTCTAGCGAGGGGGGGATACAATGAGCAGTTCTTC. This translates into CASSVLARGGYNEQFF.

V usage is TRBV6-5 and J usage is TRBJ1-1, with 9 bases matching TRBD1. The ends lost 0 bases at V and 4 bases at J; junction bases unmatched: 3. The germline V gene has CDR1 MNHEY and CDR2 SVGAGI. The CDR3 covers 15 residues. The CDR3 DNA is TGTGCCAGCAGTTACTCCAAGACAGGGGGCACTGAAGCTTTCTTT. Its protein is CASSYSKTGGTEAFF.

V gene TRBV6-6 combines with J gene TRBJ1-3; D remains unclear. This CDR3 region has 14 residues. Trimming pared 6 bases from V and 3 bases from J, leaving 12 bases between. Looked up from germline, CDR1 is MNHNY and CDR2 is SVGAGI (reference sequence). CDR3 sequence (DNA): TGTGCCAGCAGCCCCGATACATTTGGAAACACCATATATTTT. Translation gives CASSPDTFGNTIYF.

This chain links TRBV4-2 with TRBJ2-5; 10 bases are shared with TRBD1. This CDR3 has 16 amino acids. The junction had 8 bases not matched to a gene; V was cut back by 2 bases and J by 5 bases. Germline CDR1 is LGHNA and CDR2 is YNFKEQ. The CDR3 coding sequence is TGTGCCAGCAGCCAAAGGACAGGGGGTTCCGGGGAGACCCAGTACTTC. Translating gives CASSQRTGGSGETQYF.

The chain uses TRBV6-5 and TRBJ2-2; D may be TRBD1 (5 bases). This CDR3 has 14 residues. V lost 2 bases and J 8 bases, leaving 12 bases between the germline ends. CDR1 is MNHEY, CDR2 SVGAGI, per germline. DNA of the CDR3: TGTGCCAGCAGTTACGATCCGAAGGGGGGGGAGCTGTTTTTT. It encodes CASSYDPKGGELFF.

The CDR3 loop is CASSWGQGLNNEQFF. The DNA of the CDR3 is TGTGCCAGCAGCTGGGGACAGGGATTGAACAATGAGCAGTTCTTC. V and J are TRBV5-4 and TRBJ2-1, with 9 bases identical to TRBD1. This CDR3 comprises 15 residues. Germline CDR1 is SGHNT and CDR2 is YYREEE (reference sequence). The trim removed 3 bases at V and 5 bases at J, leaving 6 bases unmatched.

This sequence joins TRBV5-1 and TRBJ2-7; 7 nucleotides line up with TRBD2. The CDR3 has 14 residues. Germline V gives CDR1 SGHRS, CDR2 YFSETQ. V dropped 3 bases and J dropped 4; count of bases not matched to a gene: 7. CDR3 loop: CASSWEGEGYEQYF. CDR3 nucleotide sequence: TGCGCCAGCAGCTGGGAGGGAGAGGGTTACGAGCAGTACTTC.

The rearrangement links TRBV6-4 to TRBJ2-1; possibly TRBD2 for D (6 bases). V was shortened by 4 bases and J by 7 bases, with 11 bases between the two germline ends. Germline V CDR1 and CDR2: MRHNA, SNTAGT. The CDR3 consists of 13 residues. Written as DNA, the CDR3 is TGTGCCAGCAGTGCCCGACTAGGGAATGAGCAGTTCTTC. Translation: CASSARLGNEQFF.

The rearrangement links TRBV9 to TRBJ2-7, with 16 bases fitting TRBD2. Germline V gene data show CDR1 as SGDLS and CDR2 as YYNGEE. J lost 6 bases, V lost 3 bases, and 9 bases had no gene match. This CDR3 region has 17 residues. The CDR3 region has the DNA TGTGCCAGCAGCGATGGGACTAGCGGGAGGGCGTCGGCCGAGCAGTACTTC. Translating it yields CASSDGTSGRASAEQYF. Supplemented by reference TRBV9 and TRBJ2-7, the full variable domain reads DSGVTQTPKHLITATGQRVTLRCSPRSGDLSVYWYQQSLDQGLQFLIQYYNGEERAKGNILERFSAQQFPDLHSELNLSSLELGDSALYFCASSDGTSGRASAEQYFGPGTRLTVT.

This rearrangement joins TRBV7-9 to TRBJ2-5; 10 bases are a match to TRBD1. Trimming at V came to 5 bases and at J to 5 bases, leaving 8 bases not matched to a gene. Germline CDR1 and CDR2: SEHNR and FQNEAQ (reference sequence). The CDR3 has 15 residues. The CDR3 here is CASSPGDRGAETQYF. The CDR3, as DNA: TGTGCCAGCAGCCCCGGGGACAGGGGCGCGGAGACCCAGTACTTC.

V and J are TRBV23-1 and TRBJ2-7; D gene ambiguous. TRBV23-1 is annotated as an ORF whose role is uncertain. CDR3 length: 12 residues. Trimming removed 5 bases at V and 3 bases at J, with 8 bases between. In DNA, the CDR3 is TGCGCCAGCAGTGATTGGAACTACGAGCAGTACGTC. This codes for CASSDWNYEQYV.

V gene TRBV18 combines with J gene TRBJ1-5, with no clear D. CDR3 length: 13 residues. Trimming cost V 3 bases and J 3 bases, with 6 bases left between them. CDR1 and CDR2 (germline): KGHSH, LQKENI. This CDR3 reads CASSPADNQPQHF. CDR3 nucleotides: TGTGCCAGCTCACCCGCGGACAATCAGCCCCAGCATTTT.

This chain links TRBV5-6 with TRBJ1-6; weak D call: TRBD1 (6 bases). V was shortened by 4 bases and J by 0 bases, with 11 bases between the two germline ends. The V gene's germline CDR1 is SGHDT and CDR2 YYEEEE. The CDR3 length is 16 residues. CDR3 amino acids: CASSPQGSSYNSPLHF. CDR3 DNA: TGTGCCAGCAGCCCCCAGGGGAGCTCCTATAATTCACCCCTCCACTTT. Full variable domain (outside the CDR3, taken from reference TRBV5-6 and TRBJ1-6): DAGVTQSPTHLIKTRGQQVTLRCSPKSGHDTVSWYQQALGQGPQFIFQYYEEEERQRGNFPDRFSGHQFPNYSSELNVNALLLGDSALYLCASSPQGSSYNSPLHFGNGTRLTVT.

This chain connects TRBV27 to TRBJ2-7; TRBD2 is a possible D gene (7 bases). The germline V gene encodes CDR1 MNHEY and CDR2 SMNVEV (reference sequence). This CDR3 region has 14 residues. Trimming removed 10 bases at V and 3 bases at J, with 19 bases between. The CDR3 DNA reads TGTGCCACCGGGGGCGGGAGTAATATCTACGAGCAGTACTTC. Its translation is CATGGGSNIYEQYF.

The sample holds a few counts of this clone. The CDR3 nucleotides read TGTGCCAGCACCCGTTACGGGGGAATGAACACTGAAGCTTTCTTT. This sequence encodes CASTRYGGMNTEAFF. This chain links TRBV6-5 with TRBJ1-1; a possible D gene is TRBD1 (5 bases). This CDR3 has 15 residues. The germline V gene encodes CDR1 MNHEY and CDR2 SVGAGI. The germline V and J ends were trimmed by 7 bases and 0 bases, with 15 bases remaining between them.

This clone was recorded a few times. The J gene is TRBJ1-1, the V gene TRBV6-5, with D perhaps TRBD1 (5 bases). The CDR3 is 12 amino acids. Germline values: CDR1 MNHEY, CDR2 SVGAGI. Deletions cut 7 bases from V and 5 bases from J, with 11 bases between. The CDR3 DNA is TGTGCCAGCAACTCGGGGGGAACTGAAGCTTTCTTT. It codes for CASNSGGTEAFF.

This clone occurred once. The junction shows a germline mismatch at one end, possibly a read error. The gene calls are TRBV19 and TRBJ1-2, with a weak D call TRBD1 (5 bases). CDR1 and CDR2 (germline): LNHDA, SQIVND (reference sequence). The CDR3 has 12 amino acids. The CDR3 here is CASTYGGSGYPF. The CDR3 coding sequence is TGTGCCAGTACATATGGGGGGTCCGGCTACCCCTTC.

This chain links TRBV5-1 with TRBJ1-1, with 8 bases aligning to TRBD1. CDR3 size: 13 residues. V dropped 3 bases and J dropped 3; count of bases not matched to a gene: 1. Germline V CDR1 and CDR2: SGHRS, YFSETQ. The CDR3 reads CASSWTGYTEAFF. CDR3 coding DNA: TGCGCCAGCAGCTGGACAGGGTACACTGAAGCTTTCTTT. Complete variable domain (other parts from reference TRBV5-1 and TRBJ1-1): KAGVTQTPRYLIKTRGQQVTLSCSPISGHRSVSWYQQTPGQGLQFLFEYFSETQRNKGNFPGRFSGRQFSNSRSEMNVSTLELGDSALYLCASSWTGYTEAFFGQGTRLTVV.

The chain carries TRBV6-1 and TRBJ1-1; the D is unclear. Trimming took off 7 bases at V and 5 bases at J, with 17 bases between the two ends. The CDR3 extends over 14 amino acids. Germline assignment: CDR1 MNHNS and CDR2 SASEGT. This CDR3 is CASTPELMVTEAFF. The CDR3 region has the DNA TGTGCCAGCACCCCCGAGCTCATGGTTACTGAAGCTTTCTTT.

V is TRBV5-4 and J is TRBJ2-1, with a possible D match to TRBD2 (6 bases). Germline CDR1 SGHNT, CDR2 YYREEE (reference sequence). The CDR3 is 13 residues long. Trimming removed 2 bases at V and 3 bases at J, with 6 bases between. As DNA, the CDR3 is TGTGCCAGCAGCTTCGGGGGCTACAATGAGCAGTTCTTC. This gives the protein CASSFGGYNEQFF.